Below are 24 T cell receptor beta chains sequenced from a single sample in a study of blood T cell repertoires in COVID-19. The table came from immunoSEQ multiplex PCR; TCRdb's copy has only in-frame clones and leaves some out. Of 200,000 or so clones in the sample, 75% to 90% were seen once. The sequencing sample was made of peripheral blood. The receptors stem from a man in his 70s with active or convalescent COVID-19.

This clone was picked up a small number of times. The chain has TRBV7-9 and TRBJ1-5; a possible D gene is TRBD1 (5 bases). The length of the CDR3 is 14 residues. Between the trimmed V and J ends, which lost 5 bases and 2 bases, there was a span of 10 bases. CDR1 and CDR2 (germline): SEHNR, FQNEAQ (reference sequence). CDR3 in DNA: TGTGCCAGCAGCCCCGACAGCCGCAATCAGCCCCAGCATTTT. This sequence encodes CASSPDSRNQPQHF.

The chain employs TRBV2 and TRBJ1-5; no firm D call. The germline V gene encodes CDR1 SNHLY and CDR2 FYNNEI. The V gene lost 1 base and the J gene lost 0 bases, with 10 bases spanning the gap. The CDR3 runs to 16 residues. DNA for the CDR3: TGTGCCAGCAGTGAAGTCGTCTTCCGTAGCAATCAGCCCCAGCATTTT. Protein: CASSEVVFRSNQPQHF. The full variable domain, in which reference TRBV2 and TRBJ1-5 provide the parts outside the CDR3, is EPEVTQTPSHQVTQMGQEVILRCVPISNHLYFYWYRQILGQKVEFLVSFYNNEISEKSEIFDDQFSVERPDGSNFTLKIRSTKLEDSAMYFCASSEVVFRSNQPQHFGDGTRLSIL.

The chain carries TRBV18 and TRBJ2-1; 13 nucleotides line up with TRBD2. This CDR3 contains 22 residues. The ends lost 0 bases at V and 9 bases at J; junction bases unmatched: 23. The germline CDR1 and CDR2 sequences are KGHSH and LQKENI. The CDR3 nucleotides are TGTGCCAGCTCACCACCTCCCTCTACAGGGTTTTTACTAGCGGGAGGGCTCGTTGAGCAGTTCTTC. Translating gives CASSPPPSTGFLLAGGLVEQFF.

The CDR3 here is CASTRRLAPLNEQFF. CDR3 DNA sequence: TGTGCCAGCACCCGACGGCTAGCCCCCCTCAATGAGCAGTTCTTC. This chain uses TRBV2 with TRBJ2-1; weak D call: TRBD2 (5 bases). This CDR3 is built from 15 residues. From germline, CDR1 is SNHLY and CDR2 FYNNEI. Trimming shortened V by 7 bases and J by 6 bases, and 19 bases separated the two germline ends.

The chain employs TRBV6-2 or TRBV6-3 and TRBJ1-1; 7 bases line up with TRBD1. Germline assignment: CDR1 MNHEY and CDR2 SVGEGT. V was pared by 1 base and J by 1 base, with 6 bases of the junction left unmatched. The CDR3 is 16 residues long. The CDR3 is CASSYWRAGGNTEAFF. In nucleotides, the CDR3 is TGTGCCAGCAGTTACTGGCGGGCAGGGGGGAACACTGAAGCTTTCTTT.

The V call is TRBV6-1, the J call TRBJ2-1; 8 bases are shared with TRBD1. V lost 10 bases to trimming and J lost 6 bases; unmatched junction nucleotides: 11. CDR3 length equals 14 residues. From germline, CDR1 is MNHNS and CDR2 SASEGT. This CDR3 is CATSAQGASNEQFF. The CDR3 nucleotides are TGTGCCACCTCGGCGCAGGGGGCAAGCAATGAGCAGTTCTTC.

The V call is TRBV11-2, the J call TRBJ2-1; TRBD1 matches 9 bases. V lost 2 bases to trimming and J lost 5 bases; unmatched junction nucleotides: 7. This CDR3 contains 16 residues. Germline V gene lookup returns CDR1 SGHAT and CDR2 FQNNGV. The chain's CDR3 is CASSLPGQGLNNEQFF. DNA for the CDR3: TGTGCCAGCAGCTTACCCGGACAGGGGCTTAACAATGAGCAGTTCTTC.

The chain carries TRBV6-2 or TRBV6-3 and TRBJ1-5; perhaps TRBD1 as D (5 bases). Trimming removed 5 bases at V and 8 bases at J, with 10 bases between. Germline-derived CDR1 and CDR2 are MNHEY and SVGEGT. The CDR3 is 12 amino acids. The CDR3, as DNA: TGTGCCAGCAGTACGGGGGGTGAGCCCCAGCATTTT. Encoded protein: CASSTGGEPQHF.

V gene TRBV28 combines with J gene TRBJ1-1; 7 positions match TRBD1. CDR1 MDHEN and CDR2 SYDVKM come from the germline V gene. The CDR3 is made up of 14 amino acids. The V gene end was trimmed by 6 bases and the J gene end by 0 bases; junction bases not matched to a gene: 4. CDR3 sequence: CASSPTGLNTEAFF. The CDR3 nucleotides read TGTGCCAGCAGCCCGACAGGGTTGAACACTGAAGCTTTCTTT.

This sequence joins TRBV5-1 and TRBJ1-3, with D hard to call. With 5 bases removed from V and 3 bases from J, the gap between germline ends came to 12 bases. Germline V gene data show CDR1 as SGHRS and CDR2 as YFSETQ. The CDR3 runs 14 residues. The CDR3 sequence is CASSPDGVGNTIYF. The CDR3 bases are TGCGCCAGCAGTCCTGACGGGGTTGGAAACACCATATATTTT.

CDR3 residues: CACRGGANVLTF. The CDR3 DNA reads as TGTGCCTGTCGGGGTGGGGCCAACGTCCTGACTTTC. The V gene is TRBV12-3 or TRBV12-4, the J gene TRBJ2-6; a possible D gene is TRBD2 (5 bases). The CDR3 has 12 residues. Deletions cut 11 bases from V and 3 bases from J, with 8 bases between.

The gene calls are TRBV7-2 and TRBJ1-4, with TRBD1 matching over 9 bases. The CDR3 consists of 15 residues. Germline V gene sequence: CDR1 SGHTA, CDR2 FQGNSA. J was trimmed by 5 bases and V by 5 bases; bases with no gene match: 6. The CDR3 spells CASSATGGSNEKLFF. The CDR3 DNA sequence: TGTGCCAGCAGCGCAACAGGGGGCTCAAATGAAAAACTGTTTTTT.

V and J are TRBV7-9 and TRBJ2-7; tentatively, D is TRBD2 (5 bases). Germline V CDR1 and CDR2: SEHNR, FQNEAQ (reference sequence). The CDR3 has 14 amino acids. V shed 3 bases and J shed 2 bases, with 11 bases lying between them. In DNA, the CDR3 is TGTGCCAGCAGCTTTCTTTCCGGGACCTACGAGCAGTACTTC. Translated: CASSFLSGTYEQYF.

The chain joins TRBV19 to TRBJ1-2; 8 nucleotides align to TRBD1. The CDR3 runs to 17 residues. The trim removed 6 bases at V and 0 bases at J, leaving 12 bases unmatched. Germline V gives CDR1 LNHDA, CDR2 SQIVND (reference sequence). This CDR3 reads CASSLLPGQEANYGYTF. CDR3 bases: TGTGCCAGTAGCCTTCTACCGGGACAGGAAGCTAACTATGGCTACACCTTC.

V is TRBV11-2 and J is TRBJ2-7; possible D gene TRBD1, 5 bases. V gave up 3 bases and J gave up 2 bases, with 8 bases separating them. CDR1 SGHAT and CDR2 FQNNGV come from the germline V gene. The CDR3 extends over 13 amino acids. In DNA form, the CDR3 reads TGTGCCAGCAGCTTTAGGGGTCCCTACGAGCAGTACTTC. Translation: CASSFRGPYEQYF.

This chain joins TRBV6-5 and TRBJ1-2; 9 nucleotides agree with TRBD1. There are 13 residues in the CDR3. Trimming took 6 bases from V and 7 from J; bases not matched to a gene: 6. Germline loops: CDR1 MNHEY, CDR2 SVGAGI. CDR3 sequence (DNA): TGTGCCAGCAGGAACAGGGGGCGCTCTGGCTACACCTTC. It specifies CASRNRGRSGYTF.

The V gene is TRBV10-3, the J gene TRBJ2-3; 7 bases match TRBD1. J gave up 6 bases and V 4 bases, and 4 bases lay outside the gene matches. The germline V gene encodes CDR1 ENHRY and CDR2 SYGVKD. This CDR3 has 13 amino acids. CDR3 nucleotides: TGTGCCATCAGTGGCGTGGGACAGGATACGCAGTATTTT. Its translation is CAISGVGQDTQYF.

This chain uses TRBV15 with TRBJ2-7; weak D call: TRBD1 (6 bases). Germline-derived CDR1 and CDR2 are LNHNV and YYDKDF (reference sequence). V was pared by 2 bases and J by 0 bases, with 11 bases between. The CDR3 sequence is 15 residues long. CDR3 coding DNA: TGTGCCACCAGCAGATCCCGACAGGACTCCTACGAGCAGTACTTC. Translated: CATSRSRQDSYEQYF.

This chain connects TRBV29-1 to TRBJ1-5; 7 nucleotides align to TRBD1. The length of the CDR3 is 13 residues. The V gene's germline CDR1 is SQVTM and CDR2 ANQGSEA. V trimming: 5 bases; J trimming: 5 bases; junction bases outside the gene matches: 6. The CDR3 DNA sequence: TGCAGCGTTCGACAGGGTAGGGATCAGCCCCAGCATTTT. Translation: CSVRQGRDQPQHF. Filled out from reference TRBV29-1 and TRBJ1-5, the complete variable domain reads SAVISQKPSRDICQRGTSLTIQCQVDSQVTMMFWYRQQPGQSLTLIATANQGSEATYESGFVIDKFPISRPNLTFSTLTVSNMSPEDSSIYLCSVRQGRDQPQHFGDGTRLSIL.

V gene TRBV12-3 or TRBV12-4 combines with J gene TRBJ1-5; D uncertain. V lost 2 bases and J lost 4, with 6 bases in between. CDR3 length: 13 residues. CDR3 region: CASSLSENQPQHF. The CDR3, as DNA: TGTGCCAGCAGTTTATCGGAGAATCAGCCCCAGCATTTT.

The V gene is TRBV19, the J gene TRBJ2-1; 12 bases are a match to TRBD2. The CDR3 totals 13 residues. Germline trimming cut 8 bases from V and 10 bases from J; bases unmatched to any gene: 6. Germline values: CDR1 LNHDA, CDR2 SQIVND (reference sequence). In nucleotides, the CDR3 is TGTGCCAGTGGACTAGCGGGAACGGGGGAGCAGTTCTTC. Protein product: CASGLAGTGEQFF.

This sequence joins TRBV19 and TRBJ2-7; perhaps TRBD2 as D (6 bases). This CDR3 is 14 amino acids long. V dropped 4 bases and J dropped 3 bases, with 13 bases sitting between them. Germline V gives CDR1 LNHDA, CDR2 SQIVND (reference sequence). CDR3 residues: CASSTEGRSYEQYF. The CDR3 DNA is TGTGCCAGTAGTACGGAGGGCCGGAGCTACGAGCAGTACTTC.

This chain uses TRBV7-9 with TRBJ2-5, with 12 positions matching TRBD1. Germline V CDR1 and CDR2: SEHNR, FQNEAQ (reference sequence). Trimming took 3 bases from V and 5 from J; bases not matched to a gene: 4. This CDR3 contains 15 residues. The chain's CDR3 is CASSFPGQGAETQYF. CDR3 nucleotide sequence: TGTGCCAGCAGCTTCCCGGGACAGGGGGCGGAGACCCAGTACTTC.

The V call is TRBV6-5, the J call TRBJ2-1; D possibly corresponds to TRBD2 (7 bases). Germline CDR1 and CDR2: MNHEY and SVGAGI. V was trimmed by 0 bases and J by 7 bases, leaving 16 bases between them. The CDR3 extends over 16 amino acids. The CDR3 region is CASSYSMGGPGNEQFF. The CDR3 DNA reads TGTGCCAGCAGTTACTCAATGGGGGGGCCGGGAAATGAGCAGTTCTTC.